One T cell receptor beta chain is described in this entry. Its matching antigen is unknown. For the second PCR, which ran for about 6 to 12 cycles, a sample-barcoded 5' primer and a J-beta primer mix were used. The authors tagged each cDNA molecule using a template-switch adaptor with 12 random nucleotides. TCRdb re-analysed the 5' RACE reads in MiXCR, keeping a single row per CDR3 protein. This sample has hundreds of thousands of distinct CDR3 sequences; about 30% occur once, and the top ten carry around 16%. The entry originates in a study of blood T cells in healthy people across ages. Across the study: In model experiments, template switching was able to capture about one barcoded beta molecule for every two T cells that were present. Study-level results: PBMC samples, being unsorted, prevented any conclusive comparison of naive and antigen-experienced cells. Donor CMV status was unknown, possibly confounding expanded clonotype changes.

CDR1 and CDR2 (germline): SGDLS, YYNGEE. The V end was cut by 4 bases, the J end by 2 bases, with 16 bases between. The CDR3 loop spans 16 amino acids. Sequenced material: blood. The chain couples TRBV9 to TRBJ2-1; a weak D match, TRBD2 (5 bases). The receptor was derived from a woman older than 75 in good health. CDR3: CASSKGAGGAYNEQFF. The CDR3 DNA is TGTGCCAGCAGCAAGGGTGCGGGTGGCGCCTACAATGAGCAGTTCTTC.